This T cell receptor (beta chain) is drawn from a study of shared clonotypes between healthy human individuals. Points from the study as a whole: Inspection by rarefaction showed sorted-subset sequencing to be incomplete despite large depth.

Only CD45RO-negative cells positively selected for CCR7 counted as naive CD8 cells, so terminally differentiated effector memory CD45RA+ cells were excluded. Donors included only healthy HIV-negative adults lacking recent acute infections or vaccinations. All of the donors resided in Nashville, Tennessee, and each was a Caucasian adult. About this clone: Its antigen is as yet unknown.

V was trimmed by 3 bases and J by 6 bases, leaving 15 bases between them. CDR3 length: 15 amino acids. Germline CDR1 and CDR2: MDHEN and SYDVKM. Measured with immunoSEQ multiplex PCR; TCRdb has only the in-frame clones, and not every one. This sample yields around 2,000,000 clones, of which 85% to 95% are seen a single time; 0.85% to 1.3% belongs to the top ten. The clonotype was recovered from a man younger than 35 in good health. The chain uses TRBV28 and TRBJ2-1, with D possibly matching TRBD1 (6 bases). The material sequenced was naive CD8+ T cells sorted from blood. The CDR3 bases are TGTGCCAGCAGTTTCAGGGGTTTGGTCTCCAATGAGCAGTTCTTC. Its translation is CASSFRGLVSNEQFF.